Presented here are 4 T cell receptor beta chains from one specimen sequenced in a study of vaccination and CD4 T cells after COVID-19. Treatment described: approximately nine-day PBMC culture with coronavirus spike peptide pools or control peptides (ViraFEST assay). Sequencing of cultured CD4+ T cell DNA used the Oncomine TCR Beta short-read assay. TCRdb reprocessed the PCR reads with MiXCR, giving one entry per CDR3 protein. Among around 13,000 distinct CDR3 sequences listed, roughly 60% were seen once. Their cognate antigens are unknown. Sample: CD4+ T cells from blood, cultured in vitro. The receptor source for this set is a human donor who had recovered from COVID-19.

The chain links TRBV20-1 to TRBJ2-3; D is unclear. This CDR3 has 14 amino acids. Germline lookup yields CDR1 DFQATT and CDR2 SNEGSKA (reference sequence). The ends were cut back, 3 bases at V and 0 bases at J, with 10 bases in the middle. This chain's CDR3 is CSASPFTSTDTQYF. The CDR3 bases are TGCAGTGCTAGCCCATTTACTAGCACAGATACGCAGTATTTT.

The chain uses TRBV20-1 and TRBJ2-3; no clear D. Germline V gene sequence: CDR1 DFQATT, CDR2 SNEGSKA (reference sequence). Trimming shortened V by 0 bases and J by 0 bases, and 10 bases separated the two germline ends. The length of the CDR3 is 15 residues. This chain's CDR3 is CSAREPSRSTDTQYF. DNA for the CDR3: TGCAGTGCTAGAGAGCCTAGTCGGAGCACAGATACGCAGTATTTT.

This clonotype showed up just a few times. J is TRBJ1-1 and V is TRBV18; 7 bases are shared with TRBD1. There are 15 residues in the CDR3. The ends lost 3 bases at V and 1 base at J; junction bases unmatched: 5. CDR1 KGHSH and CDR2 LQKENI come from the germline V gene. The CDR3 DNA reads TGTGCCAGCTCACCCAGGGGGGCTTCGAACACTGAAGCTTTCTTT. Translated, it gives CASSPRGASNTEAFF.

The gene calls are TRBV7-8 and TRBJ1-5, with TRBD1 matching 8 bases. V lost 2 bases, J lost 1 base, and 1 base stayed unmatched. The CDR3 has 15 residues. The germline gives CDR1 SGHVS, CDR2 FQNEAQ. The CDR3 loop is CASSLQGASNQPQHF. Here the CDR3 DNA reads TGTGCCAGCAGCTTACAGGGGGCGAGCAATCAGCCCCAGCATTTT.